The 7 T cell receptor beta chains in this list originate from one sample, sequenced in a study of T cell repertoires in cytomegalovirus infection. MiXCR, run by TCRdb on the reads, gives a single entry per CDR3 protein. The repertoire holds about 490,000 distinct CDR3 sequences, with more than 15% as singletons. The sample was CD8+ T cells from PBMCs. Every receptor here comes from a human donor in good health (CMV status not recorded). Some clones in this sample may be carry-over from other donors' samples.

This clonotype was detected only a few times. The chain uses TRBV19 and TRBJ2-3; 12 nucleotides line up with TRBD2. There are 16 residues in the CDR3. Trimming took 7 bases from V and 4 from J; bases not matched to a gene: 9. CDR1 LNHDA and CDR2 SQIVND come from the germline V gene (reference sequence). Here the CDR3 reads CASNPLAGGHPDTQYF. The DNA of the CDR3 is TGTGCCAGTAATCCACTAGCGGGAGGTCACCCAGATACGCAGTATTTT.

J is TRBJ2-7 and V is TRBV5-4; D not resolved. Germline V gene lookup returns CDR1 SGHNT and CDR2 YYREEE (reference sequence). The germline V and J ends were trimmed by 0 bases and 3 bases, with 10 bases remaining between them. This CDR3 has 14 amino acids. CDR3 in DNA: TGTGCCAGCAGCTTGGAAGCACCCTTCTACGAGCAGTACTTC. Protein sequence: CASSLEAPFYEQYF.

This clonotype occurred many times. This chain connects TRBV27 to TRBJ2-7, with TRBD2 as a possible D gene (6 bases). Deletions cut 4 bases from V and 1 base from J, with 11 bases between. The V gene's germline CDR1 is MNHEY and CDR2 SMNVEV (reference sequence). The CDR3 loop spans 14 amino acids. CDR3 sequence: CASSSGLQSYEQYF. The CDR3 region has the DNA TGTGCCAGCAGTTCGGGACTCCAGTCCTACGAGCAGTACTTC.

The J gene is TRBJ2-1, the V gene TRBV9; weak D call: TRBD1 (6 bases). Trimming took 3 bases from V and 9 from J, leaving 13 bases between them. The CDR3 has 13 amino acids. Germline loops: CDR1 SGDLS, CDR2 YYNGEE. This CDR3 reads CASSARGASEQFF. The CDR3 DNA is TGTGCCAGCAGCGCCAGGGGAGCTAGTGAGCAGTTCTTC.

This clonotype turned up a few times. The chain uses TRBV12-3 or TRBV12-4 and TRBJ2-3; no clear D gene. This CDR3 region has 14 residues. The V end lost 4 bases, the J end lost 2 bases, and 10 bases lay between the germline ends. The CDR3: CASSSITDTDTQYF. CDR3 DNA: TGTGCCAGCAGTTCGATCACGGACACAGATACGCAGTATTTT.

This clonotype was found many times. The V and J genes are TRBV27 and TRBJ2-1; TRBD2 agrees at 8 bases. J lost 5 bases, V lost 2 bases, and 5 bases had no gene match. Germline V gene sequence: CDR1 MNHEY, CDR2 SMNVEV (reference sequence). This CDR3 spans 15 amino acids. The chain's CDR3 is CASSLGSGANNEQFF. CDR3 in DNA: TGTGCCAGCAGTTTAGGTAGCGGGGCCAACAATGAGCAGTTCTTC.

This clonotype was observed many times. CDR3 in DNA: TGTGCCAGCAGCTTAGAGGCCCGGGTTAGCGGGAGTCAACGCAATGAGCAGTTCTTC. This sequence encodes CASSLEARVSGSQRNEQFF. V gene TRBV7-8 combines with J gene TRBJ2-1, with TRBD2 matching over 9 bases. Germline CDR1 and CDR2: SGHVS and FQNEAQ. CDR3 size: 19 residues. The J segment lost 6 bases and the V segment lost 1 base, leaving 16 bases of the junction unmatched.